This entry is about one T cell receptor (beta chain). The sample originates from a study of control samples from healthy donors and cancer patients. The CDR3 contains 15 residues. Trimming took off 2 bases at V and 4 bases at J, with 12 bases between the two ends. CDR1 is SNHLY, CDR2 FYNNEI, per germline. Generated by immunoSEQ multiplex PCR, the TCRdb table keeps only in-frame clones and is missing some. The repertoire holds about 55,000 clones, with 85% to 95% as singletons. The sequence came from a man aged 25 to 45 in good health. The sample consisted of blood. The rearrangement joins TRBV2 to TRBJ1-5, with D tentatively TRBD1 (5 bases). CDR3 protein: CASSERLRGNQPQHF. The CDR3 DNA reads TGTGCCAGCAGTGAAAGATTGAGGGGAAATCAGCCCCAGCATTTT.